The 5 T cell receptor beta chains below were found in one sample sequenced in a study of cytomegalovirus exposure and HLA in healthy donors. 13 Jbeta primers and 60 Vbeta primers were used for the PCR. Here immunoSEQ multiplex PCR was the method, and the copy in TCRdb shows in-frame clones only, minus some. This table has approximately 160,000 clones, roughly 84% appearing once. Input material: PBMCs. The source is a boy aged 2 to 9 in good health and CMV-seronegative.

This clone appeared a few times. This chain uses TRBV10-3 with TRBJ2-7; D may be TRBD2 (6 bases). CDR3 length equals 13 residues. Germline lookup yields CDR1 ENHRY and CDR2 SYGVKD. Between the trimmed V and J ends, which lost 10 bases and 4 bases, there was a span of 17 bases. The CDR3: CATNGGEDYEQYF. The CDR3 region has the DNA TGTGCCACGAACGGAGGGGAAGATTACGAGCAGTACTTC.

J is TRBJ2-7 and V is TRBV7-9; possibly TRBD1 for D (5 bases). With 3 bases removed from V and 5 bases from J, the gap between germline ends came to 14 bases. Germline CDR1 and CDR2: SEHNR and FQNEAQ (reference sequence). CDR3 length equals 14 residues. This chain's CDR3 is CASSLRQGTDEQYF. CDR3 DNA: TGTGCCAGCAGCTTGCGCCAGGGTACTGACGAGCAGTACTTC.

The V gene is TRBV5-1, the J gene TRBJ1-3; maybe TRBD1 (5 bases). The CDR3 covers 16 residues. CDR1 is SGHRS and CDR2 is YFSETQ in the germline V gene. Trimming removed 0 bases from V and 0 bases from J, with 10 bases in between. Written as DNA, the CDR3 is TGCGCCAGCAGCTTGGAGGGGCGGAACTCTGGAAACACCATATATTTT. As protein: CASSLEGRNSGNTIYF.

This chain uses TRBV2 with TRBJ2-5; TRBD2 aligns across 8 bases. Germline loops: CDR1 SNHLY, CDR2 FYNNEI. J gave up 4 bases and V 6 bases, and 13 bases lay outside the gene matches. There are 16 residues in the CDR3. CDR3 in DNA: TGTGCCAGCAGGGGGACCGAAGCGGGAGTTGTAGAGACCCAGTACTTC. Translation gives CASRGTEAGVVETQYF.

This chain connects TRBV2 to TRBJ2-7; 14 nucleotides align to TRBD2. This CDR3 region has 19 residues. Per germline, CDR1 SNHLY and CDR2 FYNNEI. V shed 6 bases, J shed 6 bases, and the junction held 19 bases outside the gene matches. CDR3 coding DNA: TGTGCCAGCAGCGCTCGGTGGGTTGGACTAGCGGGAGGCGCGGCCGAGCAGTACTTC. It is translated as CASSARWVGLAGGAAEQYF.